A single T cell receptor beta chain is shown here with its context. The data belong to a study of blood T cell repertoires in COVID-19. Overall study context: Acute and convalescent COVID-19 samples came from the United States, Italy and Spain.

In the source study's methods: Scientists estimated how many nucleated cells there were by amplifying reference gene primers. Measured with immunoSEQ multiplex PCR; TCRdb has only the in-frame clones, and not every one. The V and J calls and clone size were taken over from that table, and D and trimming were inferred from the DNA. Found here are some 120,000 clones, around 87% of them singletons; the top ten hold around a quarter. The CDR3 has 16 residues. J lost 2 bases, V lost 5 bases, and 6 bases had no gene match. Germline V lookup: CDR1 MDHEN, CDR2 SYDVKM. The sequencing sample was made of peripheral blood. This sequence joins TRBV28 and TRBJ1-5; 10 nucleotides agree with TRBD1. This receptor was obtained from a man aged 70-80 years with active or convalescent COVID-19. CDR3 DNA: TGTGCCAGCAGTACCCGACAGGGGGCCGGCAATCAGCCCCAGCATTTT. This sequence encodes CASSTRQGAGNQPQHF.